This TCR beta chain was identified in a study of cytomegalovirus exposure and HLA in healthy donors. Whole-study findings and limits: CMV serostatus stood as the only immune exposure information on hand. In vitro, a few CMV-associated chains proved specific for CMV antigens. In a later analysis, a missense DCLRE1C variant was linked to TCR beta V- and J-gene trimming.

In the PCR, 60 Vbeta and 13 Jbeta primers were used. TCRdb's table, derived via immunoSEQ multiplex PCR, lists solely in-frame clones and lacks some. This sample has about 98,000 clones, with approximately 82% found just once. With respect to this clone: The antigen is unknown.

Germline-derived CDR1 and CDR2 are SGHNT and YENEEA. The CDR3 is 14 amino acids. Trimming left V 5 bases short and J 3 bases short, with 14 bases between. The chain carries TRBV11-3 and TRBJ2-7; D perhaps matches TRBD1 (7 bases). The TCR originated in a female donor in good health and CMV-seropositive. Sequencing was performed on PBMCs. CDR3 nucleotide sequence: TGTGCCAGCAGCCCAGGGGGGAACTACTACGAGCAGTACTTC. Protein product: CASSPGGNYYEQYF.